This is a list of T cell receptor beta chains from one sample in a study of cytomegalovirus exposure and HLA in healthy donors. TCRdb's table, derived via immunoSEQ multiplex PCR, lists solely in-frame clones and lacks some. The sample yields approximately 120,000 clones, roughly 76% seen once. The specimen sequenced was PBMCs. Receptors originate from a woman aged 50 to 60 in good health and CMV-seropositive. CDR3s include the opening cysteine and the closing phenylalanine or tryptophan. Fields, in order: clone size, CDR3 length, J gene, V gene, D gene, CDR3 protein, CDR3 DNA. A D gene is named only where the DNA matches it firmly. Only part of the rows carry a size: once, few, many, or a class if the clone is expanded.

- 14 TRBJ1-5 TRBV6-6 - CASSYSRGSQPQHF TGTGCCAGCAGTTACTCACGGGGAAGTCAGCCCCAGCATTTT
- 15 TRBJ2-1 TRBV5-6 TRBD1 CASSSGTGYANEQFF TGTGCCAGCAGCTCCGGGACAGGGTATGCCAATGAGCAGTTCTTC
once 12 TRBJ2-7 TRBV29-1 - CSVVSSAYEQYF TGCAGCGTTGTGTCGAGCGCCTACGAGCAGTACTTC
- 15 TRBJ2-1 TRBV7-2 TRBD2 CASSLGTSVHNEQFF TGTGCCAGCAGCTTGGGGACTAGCGTTCACAATGAGCAGTTCTTC
few 14 TRBJ2-7 TRBV10-3 TRBD2 CAIRGAGGDYEQYF TGTGCCATCAGAGGAGCGGGAGGAGACTACGAGCAGTACTTC
- 15 TRBJ2-7 TRBV4-3 TRBD2 CASSQVQAGAGEQYF TGCGCCAGCAGCCAAGTCCAAGCGGGAGCGGGTGAGCAGTACTTC
- 14 TRBJ1-1 TRBV2 TRBD1 CASIQDRGLSEAFF TGTGCCAGCATCCAGGACAGGGGGCTTTCTGAAGCTTTCTTT
- 11 TRBJ2-5 TRBV20-1 - CSVSGQETQYF TGCAGTGTATCCGGCCAAGAGACCCAGTACTTC
- 14 TRBJ1-2 TRBV9 TRBD1 CASSVDRGRSGYTF TGTGCCAGCAGCGTGGACAGGGGGCGAAGTGGCTACACCTTC
- 14 TRBJ1-4 TRBV13 - CASSSNAGNEKLFF TGTGCCAGCAGCTCCAATGCGGGTAATGAAAAACTGTTTTTT
- 13 TRBJ1-5 TRBV4-1 - CASSETANQPQHF TGCGCCAGCAGCGAGACAGCGAATCAGCCCCAGCATTTT
- 15 TRBJ1-1 TRBV7-9 - CASSLFGGVNTEAFF TGTGCCAGCAGCTTATTCGGGGGGGTGAACACTGAAGCTTTCTTT
- 18 TRBJ2-3 TRBV5-6 - CASSLEQGISTSTDTQYF TGTGCCAGCAGCTTGGAGCAGGGAATTTCGACAAGCACAGATACGCAGTATTTT
- 13 TRBJ2-7 TRBV5-5 - CASSSPSFYEQYF TGTGCCAGCAGCTCACCTAGCTTTTACGAGCAGTACTTC
few 16 TRBJ2-7 TRBV7-9 - CASSPSQGKQFYEQYF TGTGCCAGCAGCCCCTCTCAGGGGAAGCAGTTCTACGAGCAGTACTTC
few 11 TRBJ2-1 TRBV7-3 - CASSLSGEQFF TGTGCCAGCAGCTTAAGCGGGGAGCAGTTCTTC
- 13 TRBJ2-7 TRBV19 - CASSMGSLGEQYF TGTGCCAGTAGTATGGGTAGTCTCGGGGAGCAGTACTTC
- 14 TRBJ2-7 TRBV5-1 - CASSMSTGDYEQYF TGCGCCAGCAGCATGTCGACAGGAGACTACGAGCAGTACTTC
- 15 TRBJ1-1 TRBV7-9 TRBD1 CASSFSGGGYTEAFF TGTGCCAGCAGCTTTTCAGGGGGCGGCTACACTGAAGCTTTCTTT
once 12 TRBJ2-5 TRBV23-1 - CASSQSRETQYF TGCGCCAGCAGTCAATCGCGAGAGACCCAGTACTTC
few 14 TRBJ1-5 TRBV9 - CASSGGGSNQPQHF TGTGCCAGCAGCGGGGGGGGTAGCAATCAGCCCCAGCATTTT
- 14 TRBJ1-5 TRBV27 - CASSTIGGNQPQHF TGTGCCAGCAGTACTATAGGGGGCAATCAGCCCCAGCATTTT
- 13 TRBJ2-1 TRBV7-8 - CASSPTSFDEQFF TGTGCCAGCAGCCCAACTAGTTTCGATGAGCAGTTCTTC
- 14 TRBJ2-1 TRBV5-4 TRBD1 CASSHRDRDDEQFF TGTGCCAGCAGTCACCGGGACAGGGACGATGAGCAGTTCTTC
few 14 TRBJ2-5 TRBV11-2 - CASSLGGLAGTQYF TGTGCCAGCAGCTTAGGAGGGCTAGCAGGGACCCAGTACTTC
- 14 TRBJ2-7 TRBV18 TRBD1 CASSPGQGWYEQYF TGTGCCAGCTCTCCAGGACAGGGGTGGTACGAGCAGTACTTC